The 16 T cell receptor beta chains reported below all come from one sample, sequenced in a study of T cells in Graves' hyperthyroidism and ophthalmopathy. Researchers amplified the TCR beta CDR3 regions from RNA transcripts. TCR CDR3 underwent first-round RT-PCR with the HTBI primer set. TCRdb used MiXCR to reprocess the multiplex PCR reads, holding one entry per CDR3 protein. The sample lists a few hundred thousand distinct CDR3 sequences; 12% to 15% were seen once. Sequenced: blood. The receptors shown here come from a woman aged 55-70 years with Graves' ophthalmopathy.

This clonotype was seen repeatedly, ten times or more. V gene TRBV18 combines with J gene TRBJ2-2; 9 bases are shared with TRBD2. Germline V gives CDR1 KGHSH, CDR2 LQKENI. This CDR3 region has 15 residues. Losses at the gene ends were 2 bases for V and 5 bases for J; bases not matched to a gene: 3. The CDR3 sequence: CASSPRLAGTGELFF. The CDR3 region has the DNA TGTGCCAGCTCACCAAGGCTAGCGGGGACCGGGGAGCTGTTTTTT. Complete variable domain (other parts from reference TRBV18 and TRBJ2-2): NAGVMQNPRHLVRRRGQEARLRCSPMKGHSHVYWYRQLPEEGLKFMVYLQKENIIDESGMPKERFSAEFPKEGPSILRIQQVVRGDSAAYFCASSPRLAGTGELFFGEGSRLTVL.

At least ten counts were recorded for this clonotype. The genes are TRBV28 and TRBJ1-1; D unclear. This CDR3 contains 12 residues. V shed 2 bases and J shed 5 bases, with 6 bases lying between them. CDR1 MDHEN and CDR2 SYDVKM come from the germline V gene. CDR3 protein: CASSLGETEAFF. The CDR3 nucleotides read TGTGCCAGCAGTTTAGGGGAGACTGAAGCTTTCTTT.

This clonotype was counted at least ten times. The rearrangement uses TRBV7-8 and TRBJ1-2; 8 nucleotides line up with TRBD1. V trimming: 0 bases; J trimming: 5 bases; junction bases outside the gene matches: 5. Looked up from germline, CDR1 is SGHVS and CDR2 is FQNEAQ. This CDR3 has 15 amino acids. The CDR3 DNA is TGTGCCAGCAGCTTAGCGACAGGGGTGTTGTATGGCTACACCTTC. It codes for CASSLATGVLYGYTF.

This clonotype was recorded at least ten times. The chain uses TRBV6-1 and TRBJ2-7, with D perhaps given as TRBD1 or TRBD2 (5 bases each). Looked up from germline, CDR1 is MNHNS and CDR2 is SASEGT. Trimming removed 5 bases at V and 6 bases at J, with 14 bases between. CDR3 size: 13 residues. The CDR3 DNA is TGTGCCAGCAGTCGGGACCCTGATGTCGAGCAGTACTTC. Residues: CASSRDPDVEQYF.

This clonotype was seen a few times. The V call is TRBV6-9, the J call TRBJ1-6; no clear D gene. Germline V gives CDR1 MNHGY, CDR2 SVAAGI. The V and J ends lost 4 bases and 7 bases respectively, with 8 bases between them. The CDR3 is 13 residues long. CDR3 sequence reads: CASSSAENSPLHF. The CDR3 DNA reads TGTGCCAGCAGTTCCGCAGAAAATTCACCCCTCCACTTT.

Ten or more counts support this clonotype. This chain uses TRBV30 with TRBJ2-7; unclear D gene. The V end was cut by 4 bases, the J end by 4 bases, with 14 bases between. The length of the CDR3 is 13 residues. Germline V gene sequence: CDR1 GTSNPN, CDR2 SVGIG (reference sequence). The CDR3 sequence: CAWTLGDGYEQYF. In nucleotides, the CDR3 is TGTGCCTGGACTCTCGGCGATGGATACGAGCAGTACTTC.

The sample holds many counts of this clonotype. V gene TRBV2 combines with J gene TRBJ2-5, with D possibly called TRBD1 or TRBD2 (5 bases each). The V and J ends lost 6 bases and 4 bases respectively, with 15 bases between them. The CDR3 runs to 14 residues. The germline gives CDR1 SNHLY, CDR2 FYNNEI. CDR3 loop: CASSRRWGRETQYF. The CDR3 region has the DNA TGTGCCAGCAGCCGAAGATGGGGGAGAGAGACCCAGTACTTC.

This clonotype has ten or more counts. The rearrangement joins TRBV11-2 to TRBJ1-2, with 7 bases identical to TRBD1. The CDR3 runs 14 residues. J was trimmed by 4 bases and V by 4 bases; bases with no gene match: 6. The V gene's germline CDR1 is SGHAT and CDR2 FQNNGV. CDR3 in amino acids: CASSSGQEAYGYTF. The DNA of the CDR3 is TGTGCCAGCAGCTCAGGACAGGAGGCCTATGGCTACACCTTC.

A few counts support this clonotype. This sequence joins TRBV19 and TRBJ2-3; D may be TRBD1 (6 bases). Trimming took off 6 bases at V and 0 bases at J, with 13 bases between the two ends. This CDR3 has 15 residues. The germline gives CDR1 LNHDA, CDR2 SQIVND (reference sequence). CDR3 coding DNA: TGTGCCAGTAGGACGACGGACAGAAGCACAGATACGCAGTATTTT. It encodes CASRTTDRSTDTQYF.

The sample holds a few counts of this clonotype. The chain links TRBV19 to TRBJ2-7; no firm D call. Trimming pared 3 bases from V and 2 bases from J, leaving 8 bases between. Germline V gene data show CDR1 as LNHDA and CDR2 as SQIVND (reference sequence). The CDR3 runs to 13 residues. The CDR3 bases are TGTGCCAGTAGTATTGGCAGGACCTACGAGCAGTACTTC. This gives the protein CASSIGRTYEQYF.

This clonotype was observed once. The chain carries TRBV29-1 and TRBJ2-1; 7 bases are shared with TRBD2. The trim removed 6 bases at V and 1 base at J, leaving 3 bases unmatched. This CDR3 has 13 residues. The germline V gene has CDR1 SQVTM and CDR2 ANQGSEA. This chain's CDR3 is CSVGAGSYNEQFF. The CDR3 nucleotides read TGCAGCGTAGGAGCGGGATCCTACAATGAGCAGTTCTTC.

This clonotype was seen a handful of times. The chain is built from TRBV9 and TRBJ2-3, with 7 bases fitting TRBD2. The CDR3 is 15 residues long. Germline V CDR1 and CDR2: SGDLS, YYNGEE. The V segment lost 0 bases and the J segment 3 bases; nucleotides outside the gene matches: 4. The CDR3 here is CASSVVGGGTDTQYF. The CDR3 bases are TGTGCCAGCAGCGTAGTTGGGGGGGGAACAGATACGCAGTATTTT.

This clonotype was counted between two and nine times. The gene calls are TRBV7-2 and TRBJ1-1; no firm D call. CDR3 size: 14 residues. With 5 bases removed from V and 14 bases from J, the gap between germline ends came to 24 bases. Looked up from germline, CDR1 is SGHTA and CDR2 is FQGNSA. CDR3 sequence reads: CASSPTPEFPGGFF. The CDR3 DNA sequence: TGTGCCAGCAGCCCAACCCCGGAGTTTCCGGGTGGGTTCTTT.

There are a few counts of this clonotype. The chain combines TRBV7-9 with TRBJ1-3; D unresolved. V was pared by 1 base and J by 0 bases, with 7 bases between. Germline CDR1 SEHNR, CDR2 FQNEAQ (reference sequence). The CDR3 spans 15 residues. The CDR3 DNA reads TGTGCCAGCAGCTTAGAGCAGCTCTCTGGAAACACCATATATTTT. It encodes CASSLEQLSGNTIYF. The variable domain in full, with the rest retrieved from reference TRBV7-9 and TRBJ1-3, is DTGVSQNPRHKITKRGQNVTFRCDPISEHNRLYWYRQTLGQGPEFLTYFQNEAQLEKSRLLSDRFSAERPKGSFSTLEIQRTEQGDSAMYLCASSLEQLSGNTIYFGEGSWLTVV.

Ten or more counts support this clonotype. The chain uses TRBV5-1 and TRBJ2-1; D is uncertain. CDR1 is SGHRS, CDR2 YFSETQ, per germline. V was cut by 0 bases and J by 1 base, with 8 bases left in between. CDR3 length: 15 amino acids. CDR3 residues: CASSLAPESYNEQFF. The CDR3 DNA reads TGCGCCAGCAGCTTGGCCCCGGAGTCCTACAATGAGCAGTTCTTC.

This clonotype has more than one count but fewer than ten. This chain links TRBV9 with TRBJ2-1; 7 bases agree with TRBD2. The germline CDR1 and CDR2 sequences are SGDLS and YYNGEE. This CDR3 region has 16 residues. With V trimmed by 3 bases and J by 3 bases, 9 bases remained unmatched. CDR3 region: CASSGDRLALYNEQFF. Written as DNA, the CDR3 is TGTGCCAGCAGCGGGGATCGACTAGCCCTCTACAATGAGCAGTTCTTC.